The entry below describes one T cell receptor beta chain. Its antigen remains unknown. The protocol was immunoSEQ multiplex PCR, while the TCRdb copy is restricted to in-frame clones and leaves out a portion. The data hold roughly 2.1 million clones, with 93% observed a single time. This sample is part of a study of shared clonotypes between healthy human individuals. Across the study: A few men and two women, aged 18 to 49, were donors. General observations from the study: A handful of donors shared around 5.2% of their naive CD4 clonotypes. Generally, naive subsets came out with larger estimated richness than memory subsets.

CD8 cells classed as naive were CD45RO-negative and positively selected for CCR7, excluding terminally differentiated effector memory CD45RA+ cells. V lost 5 bases to trimming and J lost 2 bases; unmatched junction nucleotides: 5. The length of the CDR3 is 15 residues. Germline V gene lookup returns CDR1 LNHDA and CDR2 SQIVND (reference sequence). The sequencing sample was made of naive CD8+ T cells from PBMCs. This chain joins TRBV19 and TRBJ2-7; 11 nucleotides align to TRBD2. This receptor was taken from a man aged 18 to 30 in good health. Some clones in this sample may be carry-over from other donors' samples. The CDR3, as DNA: TGTGCCAGTAGTTTACTAGCGGGAGAAACCTACGAGCAGTACTTC. Residues: CASSLLAGETYEQYF.